This TCR beta chain emerged from a study of T cell changes during pregnancy in multiple sclerosis. This table comes from immunoSEQ multiplex PCR, and its TCRdb copy is limited to in-frame clones, with some not included. The table lists tens of thousands of clones, about 88% of them singletons, with 0.8% in the top ten. Looked up from germline, CDR1 is MNHEY and CDR2 is SMNVEV (reference sequence). The CDR3 is 15 residues long. Concerning this clone: One end of the junction varies from germline; a read error may be responsible. The same CDR3 also results from other DNA sequences found in this sample.

The sequence came from a female donor with multiple sclerosis, enrolled in a pregnancy study. This specimen was CD4+ T cells from peripheral blood mononuclear cells, taken in the second trimester of pregnancy. This chain joins TRBV27 and TRBJ2-1; 7 positions agree with TRBD2. This chain's CDR3 is CASSGRDWGRNEQFF. The CDR3 region has the DNA TGTGCCAGCAGTGGGAGGGACTGGGGCCGCAATGAACAGTTCTTC.